Given below is one T cell receptor (beta chain) in context. The method was immunoSEQ multiplex PCR; TCRdb's version includes in-frame clones alone and lacks a portion of them. There are roughly 290,000 clones in the sample; approximately 87% occur only once, and less than 9.5% lies in the top ten. The sample originates from a study of blood T cell repertoires in COVID-19. Germline-derived CDR1 and CDR2 are MNHEY and SVGAGI. The junction had 7 bases not matched to a gene; V was cut back by 11 bases and J by 4 bases. The CDR3 runs to 14 residues. The TCR originated in a woman aged 45-65 years who had recovered from COVID-19. This chain uses TRBV6-5 with TRBJ2-2, with 10 bases matching TRBD2. Material for sequencing was peripheral blood. The CDR3 DNA sequence: TGTGCCGGTCGACTAGCGGGCCTCACCGGGGAGCTGTTTTTT. It is translated as CAGRLAGLTGELFF.